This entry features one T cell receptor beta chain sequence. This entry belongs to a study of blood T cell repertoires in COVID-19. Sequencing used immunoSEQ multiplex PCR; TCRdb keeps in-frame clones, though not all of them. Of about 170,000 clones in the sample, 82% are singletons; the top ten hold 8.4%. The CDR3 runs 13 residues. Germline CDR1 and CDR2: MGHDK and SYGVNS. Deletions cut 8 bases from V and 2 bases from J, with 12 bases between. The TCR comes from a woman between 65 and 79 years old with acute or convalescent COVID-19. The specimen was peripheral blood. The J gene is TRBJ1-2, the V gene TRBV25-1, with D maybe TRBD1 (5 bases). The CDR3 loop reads CASDNGGNYGYTF. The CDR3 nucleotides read TGTGCCAGCGATAACGGGGGGAACTATGGCTACACCTTC.